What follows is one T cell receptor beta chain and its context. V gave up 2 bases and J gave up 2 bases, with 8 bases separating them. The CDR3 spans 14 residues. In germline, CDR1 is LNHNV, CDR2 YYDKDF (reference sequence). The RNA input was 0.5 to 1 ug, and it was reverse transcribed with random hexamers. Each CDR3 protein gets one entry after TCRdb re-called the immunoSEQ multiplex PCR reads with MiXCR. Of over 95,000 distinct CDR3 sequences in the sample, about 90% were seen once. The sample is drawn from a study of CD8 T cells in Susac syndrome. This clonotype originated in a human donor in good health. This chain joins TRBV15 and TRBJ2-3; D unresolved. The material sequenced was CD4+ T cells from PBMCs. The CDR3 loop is CATSRQTDTDTQYF. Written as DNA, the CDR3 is TGTGCCACCAGCAGACAAACCGACACAGATACGCAGTATTTT.